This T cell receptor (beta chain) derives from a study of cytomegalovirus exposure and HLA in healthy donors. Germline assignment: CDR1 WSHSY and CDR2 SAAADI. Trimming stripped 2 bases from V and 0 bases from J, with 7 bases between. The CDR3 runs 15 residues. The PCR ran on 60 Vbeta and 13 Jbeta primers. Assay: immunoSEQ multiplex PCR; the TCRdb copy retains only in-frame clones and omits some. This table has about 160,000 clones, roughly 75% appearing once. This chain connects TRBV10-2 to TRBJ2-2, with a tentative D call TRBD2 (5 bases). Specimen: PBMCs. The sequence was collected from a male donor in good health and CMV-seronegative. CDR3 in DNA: TGCGCCAGCAGTGAGCCGGGGTCGAACACCGGGGAGCTGTTTTTT. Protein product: CASSEPGSNTGELFF.